This TCR beta chain originates from a study of beta chain features in type 1 diabetes. Study-wide results and caveats: The naive, central memory and Treg TCRB repertoires showed an apparent similarity that was greater among patients than among healthy donors. TCRB CDR3s from Type 1 diabetes patients were moderately but significantly shorter in all four CD4+ subsets.

What was sequenced were expressed TCRB transcripts, since all of the isolated RNA had been reverse transcribed. Assay used: immunoSEQ multiplex PCR; TCRdb lists only in-frame clones, some missing. The sample includes 600,000 to 700,000 clones, around an eighth of them seen just once. V was cut by 6 bases and J by 2 bases, with 5 bases left in between. The CDR3 runs 13 residues. CDR1 is LNHDA, CDR2 SQIVND, per germline (reference sequence). This clone was observed a few times. Its cognate antigen is unknown. This TCR was sampled from a man aged 25-45 years with type 1 diabetes. The chain combines TRBV19 with TRBJ1-6, with D unclear. The sample taken for sequencing was naive CD4+ T cells from blood. Written as DNA, the CDR3 is TGTGCCAGTAGAATTCCCTATAATTCACCCCTCCACTTT. Its protein is CASRIPYNSPLHF. Full variable domain (remainder filled in from reference TRBV19 and TRBJ1-6): DGGITQSPKYLFRKEGQNVTLSCEQNLNHDAMYWYRQDPGQGLRLIYYSQIVNDFQKGDIAEGYSVSREKKESFPLTVTSAQKNPTAFYLCASRIPYNSPLHFGNGTRLTVT.